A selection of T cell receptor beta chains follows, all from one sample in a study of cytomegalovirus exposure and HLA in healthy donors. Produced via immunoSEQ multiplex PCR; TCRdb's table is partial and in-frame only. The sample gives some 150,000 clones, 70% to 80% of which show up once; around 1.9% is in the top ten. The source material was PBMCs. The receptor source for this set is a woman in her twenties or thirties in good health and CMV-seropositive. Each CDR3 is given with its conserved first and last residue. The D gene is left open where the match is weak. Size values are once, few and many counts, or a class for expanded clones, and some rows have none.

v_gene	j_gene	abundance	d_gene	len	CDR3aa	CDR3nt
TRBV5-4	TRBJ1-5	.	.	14	CASSFRGSNQPQHF	TGTGCCAGCAGCTTTAGGGGTAGCAATCAGCCCCAGCATTTT
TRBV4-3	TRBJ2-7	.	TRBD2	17	CASSQDWSGRASYEQYF	TGCGCCAGCAGCCAAGATTGGTCCGGGAGGGCCTCGTACGAGCAGTACTTC
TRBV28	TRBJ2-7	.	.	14	CASSSLPSRQALGF	TGTGCCAGCAGTTCTCTACCCTCTCGACAGGCCCTGGGGTTC
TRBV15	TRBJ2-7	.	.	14	CATSRGAGVNEQYF	TGTGCCACCAGCAGAGGCGCAGGGGTCAACGAGCAGTACTTC
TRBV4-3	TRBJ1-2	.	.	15	CASSQDARGGYGYTF	TGCGCCAGCAGCCAAGATGCGAGGGGGGGCTATGGCTACACCTTC
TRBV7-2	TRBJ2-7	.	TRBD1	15	CASSLVWDSSYEQYF	TGTGCCAGCAGCTTAGTCTGGGACAGCTCCTACGAGCAGTACTTC
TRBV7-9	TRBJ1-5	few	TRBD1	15	CASSSGTGINQPQHF	TGTGCCAGCAGCTCCGGGACAGGGATCAATCAGCCCCAGCATTTT
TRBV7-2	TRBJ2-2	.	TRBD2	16	CASSLEAGGRAGELFF	TGTGCCAGCAGCTTAGAAGCGGGGGGCAGAGCCGGGGAGCTGTTTTTT
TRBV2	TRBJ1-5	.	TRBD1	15	CASSGQGAENQPQHF	TGTGCCAGCAGTGGACAGGGGGCAGAGAATCAGCCCCAGCATTTT
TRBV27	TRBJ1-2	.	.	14	CASSASRYDYGYTF	TGTGCTAGCAGTGCGTCGAGGTATGACTATGGCTACACCTTC
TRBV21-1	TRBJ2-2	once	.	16	CASSTTSGGDTGELFF	TGTGCCAGCAGCACAACTAGCGGGGGGGACACCGGGGAGCTGTTTTTT
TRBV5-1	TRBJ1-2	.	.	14	CASSSGHQGEGYTF	TGCGCCAGCAGCTCCGGGCACCAGGGCGAGGGCTACACCTTC
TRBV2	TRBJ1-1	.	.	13	CASRDHSITEAFF	TGTGCCAGCAGAGATCACAGTATCACTGAAGCTTTCTTT
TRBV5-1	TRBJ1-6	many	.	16	CASRLTASSYNSPLHF	TGCGCCAGCAGGCTGACCGCTAGCTCCTATAATTCACCCCTCCACTTT
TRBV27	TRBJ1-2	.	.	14	CASSWNQGSYGYTF	TGTGCCAGCAGTTGGAATCAGGGATCCTATGGCTACACCTTC
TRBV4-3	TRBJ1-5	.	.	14	CASSQGQEFQPQHF	TGCGCCAGCAGCCAAGGTCAGGAATTTCAGCCCCAGCATTTT
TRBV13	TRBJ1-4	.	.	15	CASSQPGTAGEKLFF	TGTGCCAGCAGCCAACCGGGAACTGCGGGTGAAAAACTGTTTTTT
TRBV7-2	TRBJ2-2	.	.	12	CASSPEAGELFF	TGTGCCAGCAGCCCCGAGGCCGGGGAGCTGTTTTTT
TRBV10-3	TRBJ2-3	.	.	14	CAISLLGMKDTQYF	TGTGCCATCAGTTTACTAGGGATGAAAGATACGCAGTATTTT
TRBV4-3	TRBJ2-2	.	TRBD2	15	CASSFSGGNTGELFF	TGCGCCAGCAGCTTTAGCGGGGGGAACACCGGGGAGCTGTTTTTT
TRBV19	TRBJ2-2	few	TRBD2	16	CASSTPSGAHTGELFF	TGTGCCAGTAGTACGCCTAGCGGGGCCCACACCGGGGAGCTGTTTTTT
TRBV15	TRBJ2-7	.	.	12	CATSSGFNEQYF	TGTGCCACCAGTTCGGGATTTAACGAGCAGTACTTC
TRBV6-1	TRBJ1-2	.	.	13	CASSEAGGYGYTF	TGTGCCAGCAGTGAAGCAGGGGGCTATGGCTACACCTTC
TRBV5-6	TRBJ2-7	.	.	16	CASSPRGAISSYEQYF	TGTGCCAGCAGCCCTCGGGGAGCTATAAGCTCCTACGAGCAGTACTTC
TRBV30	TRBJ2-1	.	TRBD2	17	CAWRPLGLAGRYNEQFF	TGTGCCTGGAGACCATTAGGACTAGCGGGAAGATACAATGAGCAGTTCTTC
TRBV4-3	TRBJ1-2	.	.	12	CASSRHGQRLTF	TGCGCCAGCAGCCGCCATGGACAGCGCCTCACCTTC
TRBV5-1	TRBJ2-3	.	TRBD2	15	CASSPPSGGTDTQYF	TGCGCCAGCAGCCCGCCTAGCGGGGGGACAGATACGCAGTATTTT
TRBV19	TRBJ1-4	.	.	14	CASSIVPGNEKLFF	TGTGCCAGTAGTATAGTGCCGGGGAATGAAAAACTGTTTTTT
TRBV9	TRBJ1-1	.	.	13	CASSVATGGEAFF	TGTGCCAGCAGCGTAGCTACGGGAGGCGAAGCTTTCTTT
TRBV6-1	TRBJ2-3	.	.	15	CASANLRPSDGTQYF	TGTGCCAGCGCAAATTTGAGACCTAGCGATGGTACGCAGTATTTT
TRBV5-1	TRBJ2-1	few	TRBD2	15	CASSGSGSARDEQFF	TGCGCCAGCAGCGGTAGCGGGAGCGCAAGGGATGAGCAGTTCTTC
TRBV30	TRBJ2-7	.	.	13	CAWSPPPYYEQYF	TGTGCCTGGAGTCCTCCCCCCTATTACGAGCAGTACTTC
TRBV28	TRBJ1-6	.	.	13	CASSLWPTSPLHF	TGTGCCAGCAGTTTATGGCCCACATCACCCCTCCACTTT
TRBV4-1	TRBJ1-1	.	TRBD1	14	CASSQVEGAVEAFF	TGCGCCAGCAGCCAAGTGGAGGGGGCGGTTGAAGCTTTCTTT